These 23 T cell receptor beta chains came from one sample sequenced in a study of T cells in Graves' hyperthyroidism and ophthalmopathy. TCR beta CDR3 region amplification was performed from RNA transcripts. Using the HTBI primer set, a first-round RT-PCR was run on the TCR CDR3. Each CDR3 protein gets one entry after TCRdb re-called the multiplex PCR reads with MiXCR. Of approximately 590,000 distinct CDR3 sequences in the sample, approximately 14% were seen once. Sequenced sample: blood. These receptor sequences come from a woman younger than 45 with Graves' hyperthyroidism.

This clonotype was seen repeatedly, ten times or more. This chain connects TRBV4-1 to TRBJ1-1; D is uncertain. CDR1 and CDR2 (germline): MGHRA, YSYEKL. This CDR3 contains 15 residues. Trimming removed 1 base from V and 3 bases from J, with 12 bases in between. The CDR3 reads CASSQGSGGHTEAFF. The CDR3 DNA reads as TGCGCCAGCAGCCAAGGATCCGGAGGGCACACTGAAGCTTTCTTT.

This clonotype was seen a few times. This chain uses TRBV5-1 with TRBJ2-3; weak D call: TRBD1 (6 bases). This CDR3 is built from 14 residues. Per the germline V gene, CDR1 is SGHRS and CDR2 is YFSETQ. Trimming removed 6 bases at V and 0 bases at J, with 11 bases between. CDR3 protein: CASNYRDSTDTQYF. The CDR3 DNA reads TGCGCCAGCAACTACAGGGATAGCACAGATACGCAGTATTTT.

The chain carries TRBV20-1 and TRBJ1-5; D possibly corresponds to TRBD2 (5 bases). The DNA end is more similar to TRBJ2-3, so the J call may be wrong. This CDR3 has 15 amino acids. The germline gives CDR1 DFQATT, CDR2 SNEGSKA (reference sequence). CDR3 coding DNA: TGCAGTGCTAGAGATCAAGCGGATAGCAATCAGCCCCAGTATTTT. This gives the protein CSARDQADSNQPQYF.

V gene TRBV18 combines with J gene TRBJ2-1; D is possibly TRBD1 (5 bases). The germline V and J ends were trimmed by 3 bases and 2 bases, with 14 bases remaining between them. The germline V gene has CDR1 KGHSH and CDR2 LQKENI. CDR3 length: 16 residues. The CDR3 coding sequence is TGTGCCAGCTCACCGTCGGCAGGGTCCCCCTACAATGAGCAGTTCTTC. Protein sequence: CASSPSAGSPYNEQFF.

This clonotype has at least ten counts. The V and J genes are TRBV30 and TRBJ2-5, with D possibly called TRBD1 or TRBD2 (5 bases each). Germline assignment: CDR1 GTSNPN and CDR2 SVGIG (reference sequence). There are 12 residues in the CDR3. Deletions cut 4 bases from V and 5 bases from J, with 11 bases between. The CDR3 DNA reads TGTGCCTGGAATCCAGGGACCGAGACCCAGTACTTC. Protein sequence: CAWNPGTETQYF.

In this sample, this clonotype turned up many times. The rearrangement joins TRBV30 to TRBJ1-1, with no clear D. Trimming shortened V by 3 bases and J by 0 bases, and 11 bases separated the two germline ends. The germline V gene encodes CDR1 GTSNPN and CDR2 SVGIG (reference sequence). The CDR3 contains 14 residues. CDR3 residues: CAWSGVSLNTEAFF. The CDR3 region has the DNA TGTGCCTGGAGCGGAGTAAGTTTGAACACTGAAGCTTTCTTT.

This clonotype was seen a handful of times. The chain carries TRBV4-2 and TRBJ2-1; 7 bases fit TRBD2. CDR1 and CDR2 (germline): LGHNA, YNFKEQ. The CDR3 spans 14 residues. The J segment lost 9 bases and the V segment lost 6 bases, leaving 11 bases of the junction unmatched. Written as DNA, the CDR3 is TGTGCCAGCAGTTTGACTAGCTCGATCACTGAGCAGTTCTTC. It yields the protein CASSLTSSITEQFF.

V and J are TRBV7-9 and TRBJ1-1; 9 bases are a match to TRBD1. Germline assignment: CDR1 SEHNR and CDR2 FQNEAQ (reference sequence). The CDR3 totals 15 residues. V was pared by 2 bases and J by 5 bases, with 6 bases of the junction left unmatched. This CDR3 reads CASSLIRTGVTEAFF. The CDR3 DNA follows: TGTGCCAGCAGCTTAATCCGGACAGGGGTGACTGAAGCTTTCTTT.

This clonotype was observed a handful of times. The chain couples TRBV9 to TRBJ1-3; no firm D call. Trimming removed 1 base at V and 0 bases at J, with 8 bases between. Germline CDR1 is SGDLS and CDR2 is YYNGEE. The length of the CDR3 is 15 residues. CDR3 protein: CASSVTAHSGNTIYF. The CDR3 coding sequence is TGTGCCAGCAGCGTAACAGCACACTCTGGAAACACCATATATTTT.

This clonotype was counted at least ten times. CDR3 DNA: TGTGCCAGCAGCCCTGACAGGGTCTCTGGGGCCAACGTCCTGACTTTC. Its translation is CASSPDRVSGANVLTF. The gene calls are TRBV12-3 or TRBV12-4 and TRBJ2-6; 7 nucleotides agree with TRBD1. The CDR3 loop spans 16 amino acids. V dropped 6 bases and J dropped 0; count of bases not matched to a gene: 5.

There are a few counts of this clonotype. This chain connects TRBV4-3 to TRBJ2-1; no reliable D call. Per germline, CDR1 LGHNA and CDR2 YSLEER. The CDR3 loop spans 15 amino acids. V gave up 0 bases and J gave up 5 bases, with 11 bases separating them. The CDR3 region has the DNA TGCGCCAGCAGCCAAGATCAAGCGTCCCACAATGAGCAGTTCTTC. It translates to CASSQDQASHNEQFF.

This clonotype was seen only a few times. The V and J genes are TRBV19 and TRBJ2-3; 10 positions agree with TRBD2. This CDR3 has 16 residues. With 5 bases clipped from V and 2 bases from J, the junction kept 7 bases outside the gene matches. CDR1 and CDR2 (germline): LNHDA, SQIVND (reference sequence). The CDR3 bases are TGTGCCAGTAGTTTTGGACTAGCGGAAACCACAGATACGCAGTATTTT. This translates into CASSFGLAETTDTQYF.

This clonotype came up many times. This chain connects TRBV11-2 to TRBJ2-1; a possible D gene is TRBD1 (6 bases). The CDR3 spans 17 residues. Germline V gene lookup returns CDR1 SGHAT and CDR2 FQNNGV. The V end lost 6 bases, the J end lost 5 bases, and 23 bases lay between the germline ends. CDR3 residues: CASRDYSGANKNNEQFF. DNA for the CDR3: TGTGCCAGCAGAGACTACTCAGGGGCAAATAAGAACAATGAGCAGTTCTTC.

This clonotype was recorded a few times. CDR3 DNA: TGCAGCGCCCATTGGGGTGAGCAGTTCTTC. Translating it yields CSAHWGEQFF. The chain employs TRBV29-1 and TRBJ2-1; D gene ambiguous. With 7 bases removed from V and 9 bases from J, the gap between germline ends came to 10 bases. In germline, CDR1 is SQVTM, CDR2 ANQGSEA. The CDR3 length is 10 residues.

This clonotype was recorded many times. The chain couples TRBV12-3 or TRBV12-4 to TRBJ2-1; D is unclear. CDR3 size: 12 residues. Trimming removed 5 bases at V and 6 bases at J, with 8 bases between. The CDR3 DNA is TGTGCCAGCAGTACCCTATTCAATGAGCAGTTCTTC. It yields the protein CASSTLFNEQFF.

V gene TRBV9 combines with J gene TRBJ1-1; 7 positions agree with TRBD1. CDR1 is SGDLS, CDR2 YYNGEE, per germline. With 0 bases clipped from V and 8 bases from J, the junction kept 4 bases outside the gene matches. The CDR3 sequence is 13 residues long. CDR3 residues: CASSVGGQAEAFF. CDR3 nucleotides: TGTGCCAGCAGCGTAGGCGGACAGGCCGAAGCTTTCTTT.

The V call is TRBV29-1, the J call TRBJ1-1, with 9 bases that match TRBD1. Per the germline V gene, CDR1 is SQVTM and CDR2 is ANQGSEA. V lost 7 bases and J lost 5; bases outside the gene matches: 5. The CDR3 length is 12 residues. This chain's CDR3 is CSGSDRGTEAFF. In nucleotides, the CDR3 is TGCAGCGGATCGGACAGGGGAACTGAAGCTTTCTTT.

This clonotype has ten or more counts. V gene TRBV7-2 combines with J gene TRBJ1-1, with a weak D call TRBD1 (6 bases). The V end was cut by 1 base, the J end by 7 bases, with 10 bases between. The CDR3 spans 13 residues. CDR1 and CDR2 from the germline V gene are SGHTA and FQGNSA. CDR3 loop: CASSLDREYEAFF. In DNA, the CDR3 is TGTGCCAGCAGCTTAGACAGGGAATATGAAGCTTTCTTT.

The chain recombines TRBV20-1 with TRBJ2-1, with 7 bases fitting TRBD2. Per the germline V gene, CDR1 is DFQATT and CDR2 is SNEGSKA (reference sequence). The CDR3 extends over 14 amino acids. J gave up 7 bases and V 6 bases, and 12 bases lay outside the gene matches. CDR3 DNA: TGCAGTGCCAGCGGCCTAGCGGAGAAGAATGAGCAGTTCTTC. This codes for CSASGLAEKNEQFF.

This clonotype was seen repeatedly, ten times or more. V usage is TRBV5-1 and J usage is TRBJ1-1, with TRBD1 matching over 7 bases. The CDR3 spans 16 residues. J gave up 1 base and V 1 base, and 7 bases lay outside the gene matches. CDR1 is SGHRS, CDR2 YFSETQ, per germline. The CDR3 sequence is CASSLILQGENTEAFF. The CDR3, as DNA: TGCGCCAGCAGCTTGATACTGCAGGGGGAGAACACTGAAGCTTTCTTT. The full variable domain, completed using reference TRBV5-1 and TRBJ1-1, is KAGVTQTPRYLIKTRGQQVTLSCSPISGHRSVSWYQQTPGQGLQFLFEYFSETQRNKGNFPGRFSGRQFSNSRSEMNVSTLELGDSALYLCASSLILQGENTEAFFGQGTRLTVV.

This clonotype was detected many times. This chain joins TRBV6-1 and TRBJ2-3, with D uncertain. Germline assignment: CDR1 MNHNS and CDR2 SASEGT. Trimming stripped 2 bases from V and 4 bases from J, with 13 bases between. The CDR3 extends over 15 amino acids. CDR3 in amino acids: CASSESGTRPDTQYF. The CDR3 bases are TGTGCCAGCAGTGAATCGGGCACCCGGCCAGATACGCAGTATTTT.

The chain combines TRBV5-5 with TRBJ1-6, with D tentatively TRBD1 (5 bases). V lost 1 base, J lost 5 bases, and 13 bases lay in between. Germline V lookup: CDR1 SGHKS, CDR2 YYEKEE (reference sequence). The CDR3 covers 16 residues. The CDR3, as DNA: TGTGCCAGCAGCTTGTTTCATGGGACCGATAATTCACCCCTCCACTTT. Translating it yields CASSLFHGTDNSPLHF. The whole variable domain, filled in from reference TRBV5-5 and TRBJ1-6, reads DAGVTQSPTHLIKTRGQQVTLRCSPISGHKSVSWYQQVLGQGPQFIFQYYEKEERGRGNFPDRFSARQFPNYSSELNVNALLLGDSALYLCASSLFHGTDNSPLHFGNGTRLTVT.

The chain combines TRBV7-2 with TRBJ2-7, with TRBD1 as a possible D gene (5 bases). Germline V gives CDR1 SGHTA, CDR2 FQGNSA. Trimming pared 1 base from V and 3 bases from J, leaving 25 bases between. The CDR3 covers 19 residues. The DNA for the CDR3 is TGTGCCAGCAGCTTAGTCGGGTGGGTAGGGCAGGGCCATTTCTACGAGCAGTACTTC. Protein product: CASSLVGWVGQGHFYEQYF.